This TCR beta chain was documented in a study of control samples from healthy donors and cancer patients. There are 13 residues in the CDR3. The germline V and J ends were trimmed by 5 bases and 6 bases, with 15 bases remaining between them. Per germline, CDR1 GTSNPN and CDR2 SVGIG (reference sequence). Generated by immunoSEQ multiplex PCR, the TCRdb table keeps only in-frame clones and is missing some. The repertoire holds 350,000 to 450,000 clones, approximately 90% seen once, with around 6.5% in the top ten. The V and J genes are TRBV30 and TRBJ2-3; the D gene is possibly TRBD2 (6 bases). The receptor was isolated from a man aged 35 to 55 with head and neck cancer. Sequenced: PBMCs. The CDR3 region is CAWQGGDGDTQYF. The CDR3 bases are TGTGCCTGGCAGGGCGGGGACGGGGATACGCAGTATTTT.